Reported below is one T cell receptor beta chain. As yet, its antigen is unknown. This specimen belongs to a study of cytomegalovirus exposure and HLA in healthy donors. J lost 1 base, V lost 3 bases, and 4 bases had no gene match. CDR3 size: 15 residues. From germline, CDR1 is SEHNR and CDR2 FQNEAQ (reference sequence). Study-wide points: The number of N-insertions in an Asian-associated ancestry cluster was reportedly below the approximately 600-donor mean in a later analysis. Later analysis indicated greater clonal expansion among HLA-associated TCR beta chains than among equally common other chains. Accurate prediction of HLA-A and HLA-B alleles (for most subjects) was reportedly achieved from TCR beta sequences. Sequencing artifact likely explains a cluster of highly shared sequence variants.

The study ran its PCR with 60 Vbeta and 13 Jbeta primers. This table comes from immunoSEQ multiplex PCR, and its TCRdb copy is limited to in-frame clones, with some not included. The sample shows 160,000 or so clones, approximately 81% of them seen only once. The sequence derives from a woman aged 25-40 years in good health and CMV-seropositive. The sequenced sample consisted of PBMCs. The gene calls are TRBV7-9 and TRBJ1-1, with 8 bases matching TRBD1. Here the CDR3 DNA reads TGTGCCAGCAGCTTGGATACAGGGGGGAACACTGAAGCTTTCTTT. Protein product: CASSLDTGGNTEAFF. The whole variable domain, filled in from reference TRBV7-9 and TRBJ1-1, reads DTGVSQNPRHKITKRGQNVTFRCDPISEHNRLYWYRQTLGQGPEFLTYFQNEAQLEKSRLLSDRFSAERPKGSFSTLEIQRTEQGDSAMYLCASSLDTGGNTEAFFGQGTRLTVV.